The present T cell receptor (beta chain) was sequenced within a study of cytomegalovirus exposure and HLA in healthy donors. To note about this clone: Antigen: not known.

Overall study findings and caveats: Previous analysis showed most TCR beta V segments were productive about 90% or about 30% of the time. There were a few CMV-associated chains whose specificity for CMV antigens was confirmed in vitro.

This CDR3 contains 16 residues. With V trimmed by 2 bases and J by 0 bases, 4 bases remained unmatched. CDR1 SGHRS and CDR2 YFSETQ come from the germline V gene. The PCR ran on 60 Vbeta and 13 Jbeta primers. Sequencing was performed with immunoSEQ multiplex PCR; in TCRdb, only in-frame clones are kept and a portion is missing. The data hold 150,000 or so clones, with about three quarters observed a single time. Sequencing input: PBMCs. This TCR came from a man aged 45-65 years in good health and CMV-seropositive. The chain carries TRBV5-1 and TRBJ2-5; 10 bases agree with TRBD2. CDR3 nucleotide sequence: TGCGCCAGCAGCTTAATAGCGGGGGGATACCAAGAGACCCAGTACTTC. Its protein product is CASSLIAGGYQETQYF.